Listed below are T cell receptor beta chains from one sample, sequenced in a study of OX40 agonist ivuxolimab in advanced cancers. Sequencing was performed with immunoSEQ multiplex PCR; in TCRdb, only in-frame clones are kept and a portion is missing. The table records over 45,000 clones, around 83% of them present only once. The material sequenced was CD4+ or CD8+ T cells sorted from blood, taken in a trial of the OX40 agonist ivuxolimab. The receptor source for this set is an adult with an advanced solid tumor such as melanoma, head and neck, liver or kidney cancer. The CDR3 runs from the conserved cysteine through the conserved F or W. D genes are given only for firm matches. Only some rows state a clone size, as once, few, many or a class for expanded clones.

V gene,clone size,D gene,J gene,CDR3 protein,CDR3 DNA
TRBV11-2,.,.,TRBJ1-1,CASSLEFTEAFF,TGTGCCAGCAGCTTAGAGTTTACTGAAGCTTTCTTT
TRBV19,once,.,TRBJ2-2,CASSIRGGGELFF,TGTGCCAGTAGTATAAGAGGGGGAGGGGAGCTGTTTTTT
TRBV27,.,.,TRBJ2-6,CASSLYGSSGANVLTF,TGTGCCAGCAGTTTGTATGGGAGCTCTGGGGCCAACGTCCTGACTTTC
TRBV10-2,.,.,TRBJ1-5,CASSGGDGNQPQHF,TGCGCCAGCAGTGGAGGGGACGGCAATCAGCCCCAGCATTTT
TRBV6-5,.,TRBD1,TRBJ2-7,CASRGPRQGYEQYF,TGTGCCAGCAGGGGGCCCAGACAGGGATACGAGCAGTACTTC
TRBV5-1,.,.,TRBJ1-2,CASSLGQGDGYTF,TGCGCCAGCAGCTTGGGTCAGGGTGATGGCTACACCTTC
TRBV7-2,.,.,TRBJ1-5,CASSLQGSQPQHF,TGTGCCAGCAGCTTACAGGGATCGCAGCCCCAGCATTTT
TRBV18,.,TRBD1,TRBJ2-1,CASSPTGTGVFEQFF,TGTGCCAGCTCACCAACCGGGACAGGGGTGTTCGAGCAGTTCTTC
TRBV7-2,.,.,TRBJ2-3,CASSLVYTDTQYF,TGTGCCAGCAGCTTAGTCTACACAGATACGCAGTATTTT
TRBV11-1,.,.,TRBJ2-3,CASSSRGTGDTQYF,TGTGCCAGCAGCTCTCGGGGTACGGGGGATACGCAGTATTTT
TRBV28,.,.,TRBJ1-5,CASSPDGNQPQHF,TGTGCCAGCAGTCCCGACGGCAATCAGCCCCAGCATTTT
TRBV27,.,.,TRBJ2-3,CASSSSLSGSTDTQYF,TGTGCCAGCAGTTCCAGCCTAAGTGGGAGCACAGATACGCAGTATTTT
TRBV5-1,.,.,TRBJ2-1,CASSLAGDYGNEQFF,TGCGCCAGCAGCTTGGCAGGCGATTACGGCAATGAGCAGTTCTTC
TRBV9,.,TRBD1,TRBJ1-2,CASSGAPRQGGYTF,TGTGCCAGCAGCGGGGCCCCCCGACAGGGTGGCTACACCTTC
TRBV6-1,.,.,TRBJ2-7,CASSGWQGNEQYF,TGTGCCAGCAGTGGTTGGCAGGGGAACGAGCAGTACTTC
TRBV7-7,.,.,TRBJ2-2,CASSLGQGVDTGELFF,TGTGCTAGCAGCTTAGGGCAGGGCGTGGACACCGGGGAGCTGTTTTTT
TRBV6-5,.,TRBD2,TRBJ2-4,CASSYSPSGQNIQYF,TGTGCCAGCAGTTACTCGCCTAGCGGCCAAAACATTCAGTACTTC
TRBV25-1,.,TRBD2,TRBJ2-1,CASSEPAAGVIEQFF,TGTGCCAGCAGTGAGCCCGCAGCGGGAGTTATTGAGCAGTTCTTC
TRBV7-9,.,TRBD2,TRBJ2-5,CASSLTGGRETQYF,TGTGCCAGCAGTCTAACCGGCGGGAGGGAGACCCAGTACTTC
TRBV28,.,TRBD1,TRBJ1-6,CASRATGGFYNSPLHF,TGTGCCAGCAGGGCGACAGGGGGCTTCTATAATTCACCCCTCCACTTT
TRBV9,.,TRBD2,TRBJ2-5,CASSVGAAGAHVKETQYF,TGTGCCAGCAGCGTAGGTGCAGCGGGGGCACACGTGAAAGAGACCCAGTACTTC
TRBV7-9,.,.,TRBJ1-4,CASSRSLADEKLFF,TGTGCCAGCAGCCGGAGTTTGGCAGACGAAAAACTGTTTTTT
TRBV7-6,once,TRBD1,TRBJ1-1,CASSLGQGARTEAFF,TGTGCCAGCAGCTTGGGACAGGGGGCGCGCACTGAAGCTTTCTTT
TRBV7-9,few,.,TRBJ2-5,CASSLPPGGAETQYF,TGTGCCAGCAGCTTACCCCCCGGAGGGGCTGAGACCCAGTACTTC
TRBV5-4,few,.,TRBJ1-1,CASSLGRNTEAFF,TGTGCCAGCAGCTTGGGGAGGAACACTGAAGCTTTCTTT
TRBV19,.,TRBD1,TRBJ1-5,CASSAGGEGNQPQHF,TGTGCCAGTAGTGCAGGGGGTGAAGGCAATCAGCCCCAGCATTTT
TRBV19,.,.,TRBJ2-4,CASSMGSFGTIQYF,TGTGCCAGTAGTATGGGGAGTTTCGGAACCATTCAGTACTTC
TRBV7-3,.,TRBD2,TRBJ2-2,CASSLISGSDYTGELFF,TGTGCCAGCAGCTTAATTAGCGGGAGTGACTACACCGGGGAGCTGTTTTTT
TRBV11-2,.,TRBD2,TRBJ2-7,CASRSSGSGYEQYF,TGTGCCAGCAGGTCTAGCGGGAGTGGGTACGAGCAGTACTTC
TRBV19,.,TRBD2,TRBJ2-1,CASTLTSGGGGDEQFF,TGTGCCAGTACCCTGACTAGCGGGGGTGGTGGGGATGAGCAGTTCTTC
TRBV4-1,.,.,TRBJ1-1,CASSQADRLSTEAFF,TGCGCCAGCAGCCAGGCCGACAGGTTATCTACTGAAGCTTTCTTT
TRBV2,.,.,TRBJ1-5,CASSGQHSNQPQHF,TGTGCCAGCAGTGGGCAGCATAGCAATCAGCCCCAGCATTTT
TRBV6-6,.,TRBD2,TRBJ2-5,CASTLGLAGAQETQYF,TGTGCCAGCACCCTAGGACTAGCGGGCGCCCAAGAGACCCAGTACTTC
TRBV19,.,TRBD1,TRBJ2-7,CASSSRGQGATYEQYF,TGTGCCAGTAGTTCCCGCGGACAGGGCGCGACCTACGAGCAGTACTTC
TRBV25-1,.,TRBD1,TRBJ2-1,CASSEYRDRGFNEQFF,TGTGCCAGCAGTGAGTACCGGGACAGGGGATTCAATGAGCAGTTCTTC
TRBV10-2,.,.,TRBJ2-7,CASSSPREQYF,TGCGCCAGCTCGAGTCCCCGCGAGCAGTACTTC
TRBV18,.,TRBD2,TRBJ2-3,CASSPVGAGGTDTQYF,TGTGCCAGCTCACCGGTTGGAGCGGGAGGCACAGATACGCAGTATTTT
TRBV6-1,.,.,TRBJ1-5,CASSEGRVRQPQHF,TGTGCCAGCAGTGAAGGCAGGGTCCGTCAGCCCCAGCATTTT
TRBV6-5,.,TRBD1,TRBJ2-7,CASSYYSGTGEGEQYF,TGTGCCAGCAGTTACTACTCCGGGACAGGTGAGGGGGAGCAGTACTTC
TRBV4-2,.,TRBD2,TRBJ2-6,CASSQVGLVSGANVLTF,TGTGCCAGCAGCCAAGTGGGACTAGTCTCTGGGGCCAACGTCCTGACTTTC
TRBV7-9,few,.,TRBJ1-6,CASSLFGYSPLHF,TGTGCCAGCAGCTTATTTGGATATTCACCCCTCCACTTT
TRBV28,.,TRBD2,TRBJ2-5,CASTSGTRSETQYF,TGTGCCAGCACTTCCGGGACTAGGTCTGAGACCCAGTACTTC
TRBV6-5,.,.,TRBJ2-2,CASSYSGGRNTGELFF,TGTGCCAGCAGTTACTCGGGGGGGCGAAACACCGGGGAGCTGTTTTTT
TRBV11-3,few,.,TRBJ2-1,CASSLGLGERNEQFF,TGTGCCAGCAGCTTGGGTCTAGGCGAAAGAAATGAGCAGTTCTTC
TRBV25-1,.,.,TRBJ1-2,CASSADLMNYGYTF,TGTGCCAGCAGTGCTGACTTGATGAACTATGGCTACACCTTC
TRBV18,.,.,TRBJ2-7,CASSPSGPRRDEQYF,TGTGCCAGCTCACCGTCGGGACCCCGTCGGGACGAGCAGTACTTC
TRBV18,.,TRBD2,TRBJ2-1,CASSQSGGDYNEQFF,TGTGCCAGCTCGCAAAGCGGGGGAGATTACAATGAGCAGTTCTTC
TRBV2,.,.,TRBJ1-5,CASSYETSNQPQHF,TGTGCCAGCAGTTACGAGACTAGCAATCAGCCCCAGCATTTT
TRBV4-2,.,TRBD1,TRBJ1-3,CASSQTQGAGNTIYF,TGTGCCAGCAGCCAGACTCAGGGGGCTGGAAACACCATATATTTT